These 8 T cell receptor beta chains originate from one sample sequenced in a study of shared clonotypes between healthy human individuals (TCRdb year 2020). Libraries were prepared through the immunoSEQ multiplex PCR assay. The table was pulled from immuneACCESS by TCRdb, which kept in-frame rearrangements only. Such tables lose some clones; where checked, under half of the loss comes from unresolved V genes, and the rest has no known cause. This sample gives about 690,000 clones in total; around 90% of them show up just once. Together, the top ten hold 30% to 40% of the sample. Material for sequencing was memory CD8+ T cells from PBMCs. Taken with the paper, the label for cell subset or site translates to: CD45RO+ cells pooled with CCR7-negative TemRA cells. Source of these receptors: a young man in good health. Some clones in this sample may be carry-over from other donors' samples.

This chain joins TRBV27 and TRBJ2-5; D remains ambiguous. With 3 bases removed from V and 0 bases from J, the gap between germline ends came to 5 bases. This CDR3 is 13 amino acids long. Germline CDR1 MNHEY, CDR2 SMNVEV (reference sequence). The CDR3 loop is CASSFWYQETQYF. CDR3 nucleotide sequence: TGTGCCAGCAGTTTCTGGTACCAAGAGACCCAGTACTTC.

The V call is TRBV9, the J call TRBJ2-7; D unresolved. The germline CDR1 and CDR2 sequences are SGDLS and YYNGEE. Between the trimmed V and J ends, which lost 3 bases and 5 bases, there was a span of 21 bases. This CDR3 is 16 amino acids long. CDR3 sequence (DNA): TGTGCCAGCAGCGCCTCAAAACACTTTTTTCAGGACGAGCAGTACTTC. Encoded protein: CASSASKHFFQDEQYF.

This clone showed up many times. The chain employs TRBV11-1 and TRBJ2-1, with a weak D call TRBD2 (5 bases). The CDR3 extends over 14 amino acids. Trimming left V 5 bases short and J 7 bases short, with 15 bases between. The V gene's germline CDR1 is SGHAT and CDR2 FQDESV (reference sequence). CDR3 in amino acids: CASSPSGNRNEQFF. The DNA for the CDR3 is TGTGCCAGCAGCCCCTCCGGGAATAGGAATGAGCAGTTCTTC.

V usage is TRBV9 and J usage is TRBJ2-1; 15 nucleotides align to TRBD2. V trimming: 0 bases; J trimming: 4 bases; junction bases outside the gene matches: 11. This CDR3 region has 20 residues. Per germline, CDR1 SGDLS and CDR2 YYNGEE. The CDR3 loop is CASSVAGLAGGTGVYNEQFF. CDR3 nucleotide sequence: TGTGCCAGCAGCGTAGCCGGACTAGCGGGAGGGACAGGGGTTTACAATGAGCAGTTCTTC.

This sequence joins TRBV28 and TRBJ2-5, with TRBD2 as a possible D gene (5 bases). V lost 7 bases to trimming and J lost 5 bases, with 23 bases between them. CDR3 size: 16 residues. Per the germline V gene, CDR1 is MDHEN and CDR2 is SYDVKM. CDR3 sequence reads: CASTSPAEGVWETQYF. For the CDR3, the DNA is TGTGCCAGCACTTCACCTGCTGAGGGAGTGTGGGAGACCCAGTACTTC.

This chain connects TRBV6-5 to TRBJ2-7; D is unresolved. Trimming removed 2 bases from V and 3 bases from J, with 8 bases in between. The CDR3 spans 13 residues. Germline V gives CDR1 MNHEY, CDR2 SVGAGI. The CDR3 region is CASSYMADYEQYF. In DNA, the CDR3 is TGTGCCAGCAGTTACATGGCAGACTACGAGCAGTACTTC.

The V and J genes are TRBV4-3 and TRBJ1-1; D perhaps matches TRBD1 (6 bases). V was shortened by 6 bases and J by 1 base, with 12 bases between the two germline ends. The CDR3 totals 14 residues. Germline lookup yields CDR1 LGHNA and CDR2 YSLEER. The CDR3 reads CASRLDSGNTEAFF. The CDR3 DNA is TGCGCCAGCAGACTGGACAGTGGGAACACTGAAGCTTTCTTT.

This clone was detected ten times or more. The CDR3 coding sequence is TGCGCCAGCAGCGGATCGACAGGGGTAGGCTACGAGCAGTACTTC. It yields the protein CASSGSTGVGYEQYF. J is TRBJ2-7 and V is TRBV5-1, with 8 nucleotides matching TRBD1. The CDR3 runs to 15 residues. V was clipped by 4 bases and J by 3 bases; unmatched bases: 9. In germline, CDR1 is SGHRS, CDR2 YFSETQ.